The text below deals with one T cell receptor beta chain. In its sample, this clonotype was seen a few times. Which antigen it targets is not known. The sample holds no much larger clone one base away, and base qualities are not on file. Counted from cysteine to phenylalanine, this CDR3 has 14 amino acids. Just the 42-base CDR3 DNA is kept, in frame starting at base 1. CDR1 and CDR2 were assigned from the germline V gene as LGHNA and YNFKEQ. Trimming accounts for 3 bases at V and 7 bases at J, while the number of junction bases matched to no gene is 5. The method was RT-PCR. Sequencing instrument: NextSeq 550. The raw public reads went through TCRdb reprocessing: fastp at Q25, MiXCR clone calling, in-frame beta chains kept. All rows with the same CDR3 protein become a single entry with the most common DNA and genes. The sample contains about 31,000 distinct CDR3 sequences, under 7.5% of them found a single time. About 35% of the sample rests with the top ten.

The data belong to a study of patients and donors after allogeneic stem cell transplantation (TCRdb year 2020). The specimen sequenced was blood, either unsorted or a sorted T cell fraction (not recorded which). The rearrangement joined TRBV4-2 to TRBJ2-1; TRBD2 agrees with 8 junctional bases. The sequence derives from a human donor who was either an allogeneic HSCT recipient or a stem cell or donor lymphocyte infusion donor (not recorded which). It is not recorded whose cells these are; they may come from a transplant donor. The nucleotides read TGTGCCAGCAGCCAGGGACTAGGGTTTAATGAGCAGTTCTTC. It codes for CASSQGLGFNEQFF.